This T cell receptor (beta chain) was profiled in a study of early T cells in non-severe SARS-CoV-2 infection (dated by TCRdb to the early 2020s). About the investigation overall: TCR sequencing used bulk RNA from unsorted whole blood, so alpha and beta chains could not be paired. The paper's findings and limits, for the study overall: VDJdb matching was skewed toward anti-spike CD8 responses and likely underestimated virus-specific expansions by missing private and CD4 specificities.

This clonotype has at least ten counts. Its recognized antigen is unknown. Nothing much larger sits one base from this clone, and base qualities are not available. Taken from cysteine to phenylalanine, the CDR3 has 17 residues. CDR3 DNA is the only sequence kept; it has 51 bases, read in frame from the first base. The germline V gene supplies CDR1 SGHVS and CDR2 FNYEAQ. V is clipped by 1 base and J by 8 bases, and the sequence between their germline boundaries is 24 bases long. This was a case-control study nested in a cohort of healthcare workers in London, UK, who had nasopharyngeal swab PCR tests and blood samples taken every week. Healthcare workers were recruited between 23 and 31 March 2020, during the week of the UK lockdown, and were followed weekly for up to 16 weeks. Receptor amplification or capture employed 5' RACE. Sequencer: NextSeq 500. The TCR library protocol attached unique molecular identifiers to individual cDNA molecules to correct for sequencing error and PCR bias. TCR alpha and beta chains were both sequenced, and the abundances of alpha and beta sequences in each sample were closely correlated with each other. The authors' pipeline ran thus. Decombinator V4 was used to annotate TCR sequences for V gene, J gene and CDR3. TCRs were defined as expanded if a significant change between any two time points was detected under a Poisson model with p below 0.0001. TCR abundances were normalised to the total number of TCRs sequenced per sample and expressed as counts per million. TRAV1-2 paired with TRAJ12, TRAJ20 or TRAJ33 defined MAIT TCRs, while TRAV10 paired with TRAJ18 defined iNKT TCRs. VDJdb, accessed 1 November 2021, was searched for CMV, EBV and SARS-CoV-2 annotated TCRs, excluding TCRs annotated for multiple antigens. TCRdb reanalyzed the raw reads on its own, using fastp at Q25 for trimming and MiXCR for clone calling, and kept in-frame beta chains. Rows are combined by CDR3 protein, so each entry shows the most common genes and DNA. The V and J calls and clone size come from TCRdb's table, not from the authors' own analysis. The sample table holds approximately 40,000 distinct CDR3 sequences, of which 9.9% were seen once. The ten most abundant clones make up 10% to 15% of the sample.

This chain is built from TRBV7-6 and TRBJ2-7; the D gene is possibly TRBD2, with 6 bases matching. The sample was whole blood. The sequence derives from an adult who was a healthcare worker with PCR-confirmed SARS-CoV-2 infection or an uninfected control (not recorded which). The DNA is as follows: TGTGCCAGCAGCTTAGGTTCCTTGGCAGTCAGCGGGCAGCAGCAGTACTTC. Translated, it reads CASSLGSLAVSGQQQYF.